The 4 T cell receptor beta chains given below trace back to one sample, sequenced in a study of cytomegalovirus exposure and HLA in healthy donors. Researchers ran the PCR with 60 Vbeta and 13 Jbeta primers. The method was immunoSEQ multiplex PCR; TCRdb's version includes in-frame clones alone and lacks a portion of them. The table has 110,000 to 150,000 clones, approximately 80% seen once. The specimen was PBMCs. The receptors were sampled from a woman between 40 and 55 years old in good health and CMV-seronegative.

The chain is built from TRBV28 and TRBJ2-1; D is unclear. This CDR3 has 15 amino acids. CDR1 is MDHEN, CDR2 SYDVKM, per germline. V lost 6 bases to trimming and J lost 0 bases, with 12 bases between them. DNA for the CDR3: TGTGCCAGCAGACCCGACCCGGGCTCCTACAATGAGCAGTTCTTC. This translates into CASRPDPGSYNEQFF.

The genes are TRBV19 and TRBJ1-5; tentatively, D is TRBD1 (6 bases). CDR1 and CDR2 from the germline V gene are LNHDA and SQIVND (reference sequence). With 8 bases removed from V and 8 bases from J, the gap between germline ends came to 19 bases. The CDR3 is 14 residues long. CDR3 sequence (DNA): TGTGCCAGTTTCGGGCGCAGGGGCGCGGAGCCCCAGCATTTT. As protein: CASFGRRGAEPQHF. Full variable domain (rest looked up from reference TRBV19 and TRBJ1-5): DGGITQSPKYLFRKEGQNVTLSCEQNLNHDAMYWYRQDPGQGLRLIYYSQIVNDFQKGDIAEGYSVSREKKESFPLTVTSAQKNPTAFYLCASFGRRGAEPQHFGDGTRLSIL.

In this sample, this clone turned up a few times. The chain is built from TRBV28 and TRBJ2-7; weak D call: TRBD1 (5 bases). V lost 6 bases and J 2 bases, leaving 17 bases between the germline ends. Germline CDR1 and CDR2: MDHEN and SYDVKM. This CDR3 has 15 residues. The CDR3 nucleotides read TGTGCCAGCAGCCCCCAGGTGGGGCCACCCTACGAGCAGTACTTC. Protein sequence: CASSPQVGPPYEQYF. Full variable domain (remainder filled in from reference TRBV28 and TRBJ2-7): DVKVTQSSRYLVKRTGEKVFLECVQDMDHENMFWYRQDPGLGLRLIYFSYDVKMKEKGDIPEGYSVSREKKERFSLILESASTNQTSMYLCASSPQVGPPYEQYFGPGTRLTVT.

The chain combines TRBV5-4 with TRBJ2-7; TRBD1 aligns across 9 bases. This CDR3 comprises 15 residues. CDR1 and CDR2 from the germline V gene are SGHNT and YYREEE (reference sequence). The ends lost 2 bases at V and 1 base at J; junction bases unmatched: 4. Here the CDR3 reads CASSFEGTGSYEQYF. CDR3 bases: TGTGCCAGCAGCTTCGAGGGGACAGGGTCCTACGAGCAGTACTTC.